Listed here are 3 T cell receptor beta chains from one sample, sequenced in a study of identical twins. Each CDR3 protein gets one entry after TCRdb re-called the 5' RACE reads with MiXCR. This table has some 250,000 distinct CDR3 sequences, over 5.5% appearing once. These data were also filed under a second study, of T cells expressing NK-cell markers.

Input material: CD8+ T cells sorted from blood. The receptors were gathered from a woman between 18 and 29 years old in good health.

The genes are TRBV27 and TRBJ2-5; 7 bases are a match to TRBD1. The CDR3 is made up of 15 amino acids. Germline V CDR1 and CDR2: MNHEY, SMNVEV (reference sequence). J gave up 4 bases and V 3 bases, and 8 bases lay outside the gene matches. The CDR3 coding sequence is TGTGCCAGCAGTTTCCTCGACAGGGTCGGAGAGACCCAGTACTTC. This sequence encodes CASSFLDRVGETQYF.

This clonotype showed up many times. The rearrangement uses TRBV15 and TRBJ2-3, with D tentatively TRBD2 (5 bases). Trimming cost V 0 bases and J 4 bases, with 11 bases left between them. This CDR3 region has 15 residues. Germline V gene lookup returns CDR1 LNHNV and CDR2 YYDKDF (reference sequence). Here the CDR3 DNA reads TGTGCCACCAGCAGAGATAACAGCGGAGCAGATACGCAGTATTTT. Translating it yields CATSRDNSGADTQYF.

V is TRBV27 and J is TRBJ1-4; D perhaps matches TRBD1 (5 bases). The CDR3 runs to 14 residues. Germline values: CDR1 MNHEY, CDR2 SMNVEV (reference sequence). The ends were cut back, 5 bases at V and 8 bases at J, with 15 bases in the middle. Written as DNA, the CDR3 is TGTGCCAGCAGTCGTGGGACCGGCTTCGAAAAACTGTTTTTT. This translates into CASSRGTGFEKLFF.